Shown below are 23 T cell receptor beta chains from a single sample sequenced in a study of T-cell reconstitution after alpha-beta-depleted transplantation in children. Preparation of the TCRbeta library was carried out with unique molecular identifiers. TCRdb re-analysed the PCR reads in MiXCR, keeping a single row per CDR3 protein. Of 350,000 to 500,000 distinct CDR3 sequences in the sample, 43% were seen once. The sample here was PBMCs, taken before TCRalphabeta/CD19-depleted stem cell transplant. These receptors were taken from a girl aged 2-10 years with aplastic anemia, due to receive a stem cell transplant.

This clonotype occurred a few times. The J gene is TRBJ2-7, the V gene TRBV7-9; 16 bases are a match to TRBD2. The CDR3 has 13 amino acids. Germline CDR1 and CDR2: SEHNR and FQNEAQ (reference sequence). V shed 7 bases, J shed 12 bases, and the junction held 6 bases outside the gene matches. CDR3 in DNA: TGTGCCAGCATGGGACTAGCGGGAGGGAACCGGTACTTC. It codes for CASMGLAGGNRYF.

The rearrangement links TRBV28 to TRBJ2-7; D gene uncertain. Trimming took 3 bases from V and 1 from J, leaving 13 bases between them. Germline V gives CDR1 MDHEN, CDR2 SYDVKM. The CDR3 spans 15 residues. The CDR3 loop reads CASSFAGQTSYEQYF. CDR3 bases: TGTGCCAGCAGTTTCGCCGGGCAGACTTCCTACGAGCAGTACTTC.

CDR3 protein: CASSLSATSGRNIQYF. In nucleotides, the CDR3 is TGTGCCAGCAGTTTATCGGCTACTAGCGGGAGAAACATTCAGTACTTC. This chain links TRBV27 with TRBJ2-4, with TRBD2 identical over 11 bases. Germline values: CDR1 MNHEY, CDR2 SMNVEV (reference sequence). The V gene end was trimmed by 0 bases and the J gene end by 6 bases; junction bases not matched to a gene: 4. The CDR3 contains 16 residues.

The chain joins TRBV28 to TRBJ2-5; weak D call: TRBD1 (6 bases). The germline CDR1 and CDR2 sequences are MDHEN and SYDVKM. The V end lost 8 bases, the J end lost 5 bases, and 15 bases lay between the germline ends. The CDR3 is 13 residues long. CDR3 sequence reads: CASSPGGEETQYF. CDR3 in DNA: TGTGCCAGCTCCCCTGGGGGCGAGGAGACCCAGTACTTC. Combining the CDR3 with reference TRBV28 and TRBJ2-5 gives the whole variable domain DVKVTQSSRYLVKRTGEKVFLECVQDMDHENMFWYRQDPGLGLRLIYFSYDVKMKEKGDIPEGYSVSREKKERFSLILESASTNQTSMYLCASSPGGEETQYFGPGTRLLVL.

The sample holds many counts of this clonotype. The chain couples TRBV12-3 or TRBV12-4 to TRBJ2-7, with TRBD1 matching 8 bases. The ends lost 3 bases at V and 7 bases at J; junction bases unmatched: 8. The CDR3 covers 14 residues. The CDR3 is CASSFGRTGSEQYF. The CDR3 nucleotides read TGTGCCAGCAGTTTTGGTAGGACAGGGTCTGAGCAGTACTTC.

This clonotype was found many times. The chain couples TRBV20-1 to TRBJ2-3, with 8 bases matching TRBD2. The CDR3 length is 13 residues. With 4 bases clipped from V and 2 bases from J, the junction kept 2 bases outside the gene matches. Looked up from germline, CDR1 is DFQATT and CDR2 is SNEGSKA (reference sequence). The DNA of the CDR3 is TGCAGTGCTAAACTAGCGGCCACAGATACGCAGTATTTT. Translated: CSAKLAATDTQYF.

This clonotype was found many times. V usage is TRBV7-9 and J usage is TRBJ1-1; D remains unclear. V was shortened by 2 bases and J by 0 bases, with 4 bases between the two germline ends. Germline V lookup: CDR1 SEHNR, CDR2 FQNEAQ (reference sequence). The CDR3 totals 13 residues. The CDR3 loop reads CASSLWMNTEAFF. The CDR3 coding sequence is TGTGCCAGCAGCTTATGGATGAACACTGAAGCTTTCTTT.

This clonotype was counted ten times or more. The chain couples TRBV5-1 to TRBJ1-3, with D uncertain. CDR1 is SGHRS, CDR2 YFSETQ, per germline. The CDR3 runs 15 residues. V lost 4 bases, J lost 0 bases, and 11 bases lay in between. The CDR3 DNA sequence: TGCGCCAGCAGCCAAGGCCAACTCTCTGGAAACACCATATATTTT. It codes for CASSQGQLSGNTIYF.

This sequence joins TRBV6-1 and TRBJ2-7, with 12 bases fitting TRBD2. V lost 5 bases to trimming and J lost 1 base; unmatched junction nucleotides: 6. Germline V CDR1 and CDR2: MNHNS, SASEGT. There are 16 residues in the CDR3. The CDR3, as DNA: TGTGCCAGCAGTCCAAGACTAGCGGGAGCGTCCTACGAGCAGTACTTC. Its protein is CASSPRLAGASYEQYF.

The gene calls are TRBV7-2 and TRBJ2-1; 16 bases are shared with TRBD2. The CDR3 runs 17 residues. Trimming at V came to 5 bases and at J to 10 bases, leaving 11 bases not matched to a gene. The germline gives CDR1 SGHTA, CDR2 FQGNSA. The CDR3 reads CASSPGGTSGRAGEQFF. DNA of the CDR3: TGTGCCAGCAGCCCAGGGGGGACTAGCGGGAGGGCCGGAGAGCAGTTCTTC.

The gene calls are TRBV5-1 and TRBJ2-7; 7 nucleotides match TRBD1. CDR1 is SGHRS and CDR2 is YFSETQ in the germline V gene. The J segment lost 7 bases and the V segment lost 4 bases, leaving 11 bases of the junction unmatched. The CDR3 sequence is 14 residues long. As DNA, the CDR3 is TGCGCCAGCAGCGGTGACAGGGAGCCCCTGGAGCAGTACTTC. Amino acids: CASSGDREPLEQYF.

This chain uses TRBV7-6 with TRBJ2-7; unclear D gene. This CDR3 spans 14 amino acids. Germline V gives CDR1 SGHVS, CDR2 FNYEAQ. V lost 5 bases to trimming and J lost 1 base, with 12 bases between them. CDR3 amino acids: CASSALGRSYEQYF. The CDR3 DNA reads as TGTGCCAGCAGCGCCCTAGGACGGTCCTACGAGCAGTACTTC.

This clonotype appeared many times. This chain uses TRBV5-1 with TRBJ1-1; possible D gene TRBD1, 5 bases. V dropped 4 bases and J dropped 7 bases, with 20 bases sitting between them. The CDR3 totals 15 residues. Germline values: CDR1 SGHRS, CDR2 YFSETQ. The CDR3 coding sequence is TGCGCCAGCAGCCCTGGTGGGGCCACGGGAGGTGAAGCTTTCTTT. It encodes CASSPGGATGGEAFF.

This chain links TRBV20-1 with TRBJ2-2, with D hard to call. CDR3 size: 13 residues. CDR1 is DFQATT, CDR2 SNEGSKA, per germline (reference sequence). Between the trimmed V and J ends, which lost 6 bases and 3 bases, there was a span of 11 bases. The CDR3 DNA reads TGCAGTGCCCACGAGATGGACACCGGGGAGCTGTTTTTT. Translated, it gives CSAHEMDTGELFF.

This clonotype was seen just once. The V call is TRBV5-6, the J call TRBJ2-4; possibly TRBD2 for D (5 bases). Germline V gene lookup returns CDR1 SGHDT and CDR2 YYEEEE. This CDR3 is built from 14 residues. Trimming pared 3 bases from V and 4 bases from J, leaving 11 bases between. Written as DNA, the CDR3 is TGTGCCAGCAGCTCGGGGATTTTGAAAAACATTCAGTACTTC. Protein sequence: CASSSGILKNIQYF.

The chain carries TRBV7-2 and TRBJ2-3, with 8 bases lining up with TRBD2. The CDR3 length is 16 residues. With V trimmed by 5 bases and J by 1 base, 8 bases remained unmatched. Germline V gene sequence: CDR1 SGHTA, CDR2 FQGNSA. The CDR3 loop reads CASSLLRRGGTDTQYF. CDR3 nucleotides: TGTGCCAGCAGCCTACTGCGGCGGGGGGGCACAGATACGCAGTATTTT.

V is TRBV6-5 and J is TRBJ2-2; D unresolved. Between the trimmed V and J ends, which lost 4 bases and 6 bases, there was a span of 12 bases. Looked up from germline, CDR1 is MNHEY and CDR2 is SVGAGI. This CDR3 contains 14 residues. The CDR3 is CASSSNQRPGELFF. CDR3 sequence (DNA): TGTGCCAGCAGTTCCAATCAGAGACCCGGGGAGCTGTTTTTT.

Here the CDR3 reads CASSSQNLDSKRETQYF. CDR3 DNA sequence: TGCGCCAGCAGCTCACAAAACCTCGACAGCAAGAGGGAGACCCAGTACTTC. V gene TRBV5-1 combines with J gene TRBJ2-5; D may be TRBD1 (5 bases). Between the trimmed V and J ends, which lost 3 bases and 5 bases, there was a span of 23 bases. Germline values: CDR1 SGHRS, CDR2 YFSETQ. CDR3 size: 17 residues.

This clonotype has just a few counts. J is TRBJ2-1 and V is TRBV29-1, with D perhaps being TRBD1 or TRBD2 (5 bases each). V shed 4 bases and J shed 7 bases, with 17 bases lying between them. The CDR3 runs 14 residues. Germline CDR1 and CDR2: SQVTM and ANQGSEA. CDR3 sequence reads: CSVVGVLWGNEQFF. The CDR3 coding sequence is TGCAGCGTTGTCGGTGTGCTGTGGGGGAATGAGCAGTTCTTC.

The chain links TRBV18 to TRBJ2-7; unclear D gene. The CDR3 spans 13 residues. Germline-derived CDR1 and CDR2 are KGHSH and LQKENI. Trimming stripped 3 bases from V and 2 bases from J, with 8 bases between. The CDR3 here is CASSPAKAYEQYF. In DNA, the CDR3 is TGTGCCAGCTCACCGGCGAAGGCCTACGAGCAGTACTTC.

This clonotype showed up just a few times. The genes are TRBV12-3 or TRBV12-4 and TRBJ1-6, with 7 bases that match TRBD1. CDR3 length equals 14 residues. Trimming took 7 bases from V and 6 from J; bases not matched to a gene: 6. CDR3 sequence (DNA): TGTGCCAGCACTCTGGGACAGAGTAATTCACCCCTCCACTTT. Translation gives CASTLGQSNSPLHF.

For the CDR3, the DNA is TGTGCCTGGAGTTTCGGCGGGGAGCTGTTTTTT. It translates to CAWSFGGELFF. The V call is TRBV30, the J call TRBJ2-2; D is ambiguous. This CDR3 has 11 residues. V was shortened by 2 bases and J by 7 bases, with 5 bases between the two germline ends. Germline V gives CDR1 GTSNPN, CDR2 SVGIG (reference sequence). Full variable domain (missing parts from reference TRBV30 and TRBJ2-2): SQTIHQWPATLVQPVGSPLSLECTVEGTSNPNLYWYRQAAGRGLQLLFYSVGIGQISSEVPQNLSASRPQDRQFILSSKKLLLSDSGFYLCAWSFGGELFFGEGSRLTVL.

In its sample, this clonotype was seen many times. This chain joins TRBV12-3 or TRBV12-4 and TRBJ1-1; D not certain. V lost 0 bases and J lost 11, with 10 bases in between. CDR3 length: 12 amino acids. CDR3 residues: CASSLAVGSAFF. The DNA of the CDR3 is TGTGCCAGCAGTTTAGCGGTTGGGTCGGCTTTCTTT.